This TCR beta chain derives from a study of blood T cell repertoires in COVID-19. At the level of the study: T cells, B-cell-depleted T cells, or PBMCs supplied cDNA or gDNA.

The germline gives CDR1 MDHEN, CDR2 SYDVKM. Trimming took off 5 bases at V and 1 base at J, with 15 bases between the two ends. The CDR3 contains 16 residues. Ages ranged from about 18 to 89 years, with residence in about 24 US areas. Original methodology: How many nucleated cells were present was estimated from reference gene primer amplification. The protocol was immunoSEQ multiplex PCR, while the TCRdb copy is restricted to in-frame clones and leaves out a portion. That table is the source of V, J and clone size, and D and trimming were worked out from the DNA. The repertoire holds 270,000 or so clones, with around 89% as singletons.

This chain links TRBV28 with TRBJ2-4; D possibly corresponds to TRBD2 (5 bases). The clonotype was recovered from a middle-aged woman with acute COVID-19. The sequencing input was PBMCs or T cells enriched from blood (not recorded which). The CDR3 DNA reads TGTGCCAGCAGTCCTCCCGGGGAGTCGGCCAAAAACATTCAGTACTTC. It yields the protein CASSPPGESAKNIQYF.